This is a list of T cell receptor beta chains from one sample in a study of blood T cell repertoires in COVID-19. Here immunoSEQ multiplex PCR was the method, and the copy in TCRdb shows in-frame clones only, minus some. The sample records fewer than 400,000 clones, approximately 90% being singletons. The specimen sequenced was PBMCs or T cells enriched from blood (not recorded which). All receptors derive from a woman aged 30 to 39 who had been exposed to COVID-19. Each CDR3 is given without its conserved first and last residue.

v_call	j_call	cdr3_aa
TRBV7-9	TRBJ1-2	ASSLPGQGRGYT
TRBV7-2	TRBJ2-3	ASSSGESTDTQY
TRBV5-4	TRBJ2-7	ASSFDSYEQY
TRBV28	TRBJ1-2	ASSRGQGRYGYT
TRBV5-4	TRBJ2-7	ASSPGESYEQY
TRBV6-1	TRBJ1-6	ASSAGTFRAPLH
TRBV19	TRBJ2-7	ASSIRSGEGYEQY
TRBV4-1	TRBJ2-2	ASSQAGLGLTGELF
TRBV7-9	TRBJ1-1	ASSLGRGFTEAF
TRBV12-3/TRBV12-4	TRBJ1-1	ASATGTNTEAF
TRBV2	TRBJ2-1	ASRVGTGSRNEQF
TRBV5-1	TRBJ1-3	ASSLGGTSSGNTIY
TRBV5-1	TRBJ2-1	ASAFRDQIYEQF
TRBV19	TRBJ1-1	ASSNIGQGSEAF
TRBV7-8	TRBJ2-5	ASSRTGEGETQY
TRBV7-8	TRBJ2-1	ASSLGDRPSSYNEQF
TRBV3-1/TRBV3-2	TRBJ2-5	ASSLLPWGRWHQETQY
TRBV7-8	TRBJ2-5	ASSLLRVLDYQETQY
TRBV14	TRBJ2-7	ASSHLRWGHEQY
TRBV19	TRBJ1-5	ASSIEEDQPQH
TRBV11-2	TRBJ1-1	ASSSDSNTEAF
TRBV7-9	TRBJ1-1	ASSLIRGVNTEAF
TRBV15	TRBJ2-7	ATSIRRREGDYERY
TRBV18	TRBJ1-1	ASSPSPGDARTEAF
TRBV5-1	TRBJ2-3	ASSVGTGRRTDTQY
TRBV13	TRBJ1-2	ASSLGPPVNYGYT
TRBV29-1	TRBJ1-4	SAGTVLSEKLF
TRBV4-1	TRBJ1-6	ASSQKSVDSGNSPLH
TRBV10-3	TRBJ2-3	AIFDRGRDTQY
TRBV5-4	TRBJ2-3	ASSQRGTQY
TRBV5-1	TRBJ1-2	ASSSTGGASYT
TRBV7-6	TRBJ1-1	AIVGGSMNTEAF
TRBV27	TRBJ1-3	ASRQGLSGNTIY
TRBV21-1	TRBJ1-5	ASSSGGNQPQH
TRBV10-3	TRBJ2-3	AARPGTSSADTQY
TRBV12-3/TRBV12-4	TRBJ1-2	ASSFPRDYGYT
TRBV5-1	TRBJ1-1	ASSLGTGGNTEAF
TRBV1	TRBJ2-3	TSSQERHGTSGVTQY
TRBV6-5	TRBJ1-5	ASSSWRGNQPQH
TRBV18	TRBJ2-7	ASSPRVAGARIEQY
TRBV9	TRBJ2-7	ASSSTPGLGEQY
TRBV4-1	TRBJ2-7	ASSQGQGAYEQY
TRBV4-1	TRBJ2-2	ASSQDGGGITGELF
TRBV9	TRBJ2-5	ASSVLAGAETQY